Shown below are 2 T cell receptor beta chains from a single sample sequenced in a study of shared clonotypes between healthy human individuals. CD8 cells regarded as naive lacked CD45RO, were positively chosen for CCR7, and omitted terminally differentiated effector memory CD45RA+ cells. Here immunoSEQ multiplex PCR was the method, and the copy in TCRdb shows in-frame clones only, minus some. The profile shows 2 million to 2.5 million clones, approximately 94% of them singletons. The material sequenced was naive CD8+ T cells from PBMCs. These receptors were taken from a man between 18 and 29 years old in good health. Some clones in this sample may be carry-over from other donors' samples.

The chain joins TRBV12-5 to TRBJ2-2; the D gene is possibly TRBD1 (6 bases). Trimming removed 4 bases from V and 4 bases from J, with 22 bases in between. The CDR3 runs to 18 residues. In germline, CDR1 is LGHNT, CDR2 FRNRAP. This chain's CDR3 is CASGSQTPTGYATGELFF. In DNA form, the CDR3 reads TGTGCTAGTGGTTCGCAGACACCAACAGGGTACGCCACCGGGGAGCTGTTTTTT.

The sample holds one count of this clone. This sample also contains other DNA sequences that code for the same CDR3. CDR3 nucleotides: TGTGCCAGCAGCCCTAGCGGTACTAGCACAGATACGCAGTATTTT. It encodes CASSPSGTSTDTQYF. The gene calls are TRBV9 and TRBJ2-3; TRBD2 matches 7 bases. Germline CDR1 is SGDLS and CDR2 is YYNGEE. The V and J ends lost 4 bases and 0 bases, in that order; junction bases with no gene match: 5. The CDR3 length is 15 residues.